The following is a T cell receptor (beta chain) sequence with its context. This sample is part of a study of blood T cell repertoires in COVID-19. Across the whole study: Collection of acute and convalescent COVID-19 samples took place in the United States, Italy and Spain. PBMCs, B-cell-depleted T cells, or T cells provided the cDNA or gDNA that made up the material.

In the original processing: Using reference gene primer amplification, nucleated cell counts were estimated. The data were produced by immunoSEQ multiplex PCR, yet TCRdb's version contains in-frame clones alone and is incomplete. D and trimming come from the DNA, and the V and J calls and clone size come from that table. Of 380,000 or so clones listed, about 89% are singletons. Looked up from germline, CDR1 is GTSNPN and CDR2 is SVGIG (reference sequence). The ends were cut back, 0 bases at V and 6 bases at J, with 9 bases in the middle. This CDR3 has 14 residues. The rearrangement uses TRBV30 and TRBJ1-6; D is uncertain. The sequence was collected from a middle-aged man with acute or convalescent COVID-19. Source material: peripheral blood. The CDR3 coding sequence is TGTGCCTGGAGTGTTGGGCAGGCTAATTCACCCCTCCACTTT. Translated: CAWSVGQANSPLHF.